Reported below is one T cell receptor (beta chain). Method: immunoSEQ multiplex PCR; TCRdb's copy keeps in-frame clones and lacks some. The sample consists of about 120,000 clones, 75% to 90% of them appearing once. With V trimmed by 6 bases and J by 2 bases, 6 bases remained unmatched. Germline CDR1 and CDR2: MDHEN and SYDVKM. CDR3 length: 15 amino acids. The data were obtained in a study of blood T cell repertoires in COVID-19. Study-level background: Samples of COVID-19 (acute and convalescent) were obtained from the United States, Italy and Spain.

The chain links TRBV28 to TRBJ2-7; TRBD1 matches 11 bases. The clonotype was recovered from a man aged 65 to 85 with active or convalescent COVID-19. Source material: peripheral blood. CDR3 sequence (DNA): TGTGCCAGCAGCCCCTGGACAGGGGGCGCCTACGAGCAGTACTTC. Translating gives CASSPWTGGAYEQYF.